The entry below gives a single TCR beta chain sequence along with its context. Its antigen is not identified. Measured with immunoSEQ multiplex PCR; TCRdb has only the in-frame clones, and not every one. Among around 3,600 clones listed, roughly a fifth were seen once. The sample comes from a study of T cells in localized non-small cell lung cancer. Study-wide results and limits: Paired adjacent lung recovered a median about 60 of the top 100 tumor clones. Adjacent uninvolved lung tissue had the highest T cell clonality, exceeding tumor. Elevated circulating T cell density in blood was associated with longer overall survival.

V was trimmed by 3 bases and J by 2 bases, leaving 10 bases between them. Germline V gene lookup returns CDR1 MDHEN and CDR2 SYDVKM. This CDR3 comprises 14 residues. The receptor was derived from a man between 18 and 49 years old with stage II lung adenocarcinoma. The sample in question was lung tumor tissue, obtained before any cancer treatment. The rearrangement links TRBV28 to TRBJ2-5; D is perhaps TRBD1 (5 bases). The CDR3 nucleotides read TGTGCCAGCAGTTTCTCAGGGCCTCAAGAGACCCAGTACTTC. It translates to CASSFSGPQETQYF.